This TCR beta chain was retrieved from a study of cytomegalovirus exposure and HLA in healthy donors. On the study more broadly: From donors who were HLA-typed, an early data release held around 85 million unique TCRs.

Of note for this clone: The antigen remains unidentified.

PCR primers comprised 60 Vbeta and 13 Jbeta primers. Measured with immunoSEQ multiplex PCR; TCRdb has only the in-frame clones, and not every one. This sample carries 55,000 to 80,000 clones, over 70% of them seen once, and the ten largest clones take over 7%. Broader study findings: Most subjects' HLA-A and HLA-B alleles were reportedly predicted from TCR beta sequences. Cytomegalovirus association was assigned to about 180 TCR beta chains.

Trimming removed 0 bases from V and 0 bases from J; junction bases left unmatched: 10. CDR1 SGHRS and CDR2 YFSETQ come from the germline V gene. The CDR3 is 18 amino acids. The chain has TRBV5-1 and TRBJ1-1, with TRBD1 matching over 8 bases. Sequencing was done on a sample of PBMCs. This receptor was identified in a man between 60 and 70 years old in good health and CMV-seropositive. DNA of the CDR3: TGCGCCAGCAGCTTGGCGCGAGGGACAGGAGCTTTGAACACTGAAGCTTTCTTT. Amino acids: CASSLARGTGALNTEAFF.